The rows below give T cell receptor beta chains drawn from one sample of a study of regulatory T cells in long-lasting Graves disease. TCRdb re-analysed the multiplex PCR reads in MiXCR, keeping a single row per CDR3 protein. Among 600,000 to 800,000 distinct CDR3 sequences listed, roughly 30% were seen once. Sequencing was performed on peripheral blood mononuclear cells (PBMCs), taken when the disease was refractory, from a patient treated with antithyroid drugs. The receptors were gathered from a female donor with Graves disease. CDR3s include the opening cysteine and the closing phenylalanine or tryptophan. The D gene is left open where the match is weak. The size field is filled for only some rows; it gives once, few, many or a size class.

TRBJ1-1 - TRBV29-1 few TGCAGCGGAGGTTCGGTGGGGCGACCTGAAGCTTTCTTT CSGGSVGRPEAFF
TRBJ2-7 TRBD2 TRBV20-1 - TGCAGTGCTAGAAGATCGGGACTAGCGGACTTGGAGCAGTACTTC CSARRSGLADLEQYF
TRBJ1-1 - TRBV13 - TGTGCCAGCAGAACGGACCAGAACACTGAAGCTTTCTTT CASRTDQNTEAFF
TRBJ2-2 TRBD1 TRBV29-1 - TGCAGCGTCACCCGGGACAGGAACACCGGGGGGCTGTTTTTT CSVTRDRNTGGLFF
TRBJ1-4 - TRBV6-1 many TGTGCCAGCAGTGAGTCTTGGGGACCCAATGAAAAACTGTTTTTT CASSESWGPNEKLFF
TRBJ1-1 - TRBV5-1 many TGCGCCAGCGGGGAGGGTTTCACTGAAGCTTTCTTT CASGEGFTEAFF
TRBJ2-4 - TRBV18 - TGTGCCAGCTCACCTGGGCAGGGTAACATTCAGTACTTC CASSPGQGNIQYF
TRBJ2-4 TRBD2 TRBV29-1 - TGCAGCGTTGAAGGGGTAGCGGGAGGTACCAAAAACATTCAGTACTTC CSVEGVAGGTKNIQYF
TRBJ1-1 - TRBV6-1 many TGTGCCTTAGGCTCATACAGGGATCGCACTGAAGCTTTCTTT CALGSYRDRTEAFF
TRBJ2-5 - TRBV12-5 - TGTGCTAGTGGTCCTGATTTAGCCCAGTACTTC CASGPDLAQYF
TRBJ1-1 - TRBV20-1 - TGCAGTGCCGCCGGCATTCATGGGGGTGACACTGAAGCTTTCTTT CSAAGIHGGDTEAFF
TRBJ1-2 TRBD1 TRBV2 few TGTGCCAGCAGCGCACGGGACAGGGACAGCTATGGCTACACCTTC CASSARDRDSYGYTF
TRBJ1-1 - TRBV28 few TGTGCCAGCAGTTTCCCTGGAGGGGCAGGGCTGAACACTGAAGCTTTCTTT CASSFPGGAGLNTEAFF
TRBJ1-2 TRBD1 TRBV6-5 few TGTGCCAGCAGTTACGGACAGGGCTACTATGGCTACACCTTC CASSYGQGYYGYTF
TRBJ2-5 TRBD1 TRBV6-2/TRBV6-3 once TGTGCCAGCAGTTACGGGGTACAGGGGGTAGGAGAGACCCAGTACTTC CASSYGVQGVGETQYF
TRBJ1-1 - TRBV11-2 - TGTGCCAGCCGCGGCGGTGGGGGCACTGAAGCTTTCTTT CASRGGGGTEAFF
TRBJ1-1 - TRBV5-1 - TGCGCCAGCAGCTCGCCACCGGGACAACTTAACACTGAAGCTTTCTTT CASSSPPGQLNTEAFF
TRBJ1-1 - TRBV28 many TGTGCCAGCAGTTCCCTTTATTTCGAAGCTTTCTTT CASSSLYFEAFF
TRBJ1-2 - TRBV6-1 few TGTGCCAGCAGTGAAGTGGAGTTAGACAGGAGAGACTATGGCTACACCTTC CASSEVELDRRDYGYTF
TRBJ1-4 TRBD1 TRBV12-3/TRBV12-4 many TGTGCCAGCAGTTCGACAGGGGGCCATGAAAAACTGTTTTTT CASSSTGGHEKLFF
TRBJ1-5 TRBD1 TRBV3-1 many TGTGCCAGCAGCCAAACAGGGGTTAATCAGCCCCAGCATTTT CASSQTGVNQPQHF
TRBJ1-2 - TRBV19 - TGTGCCAGTAGAGGGGTTCGCTATGGCTACACCTTC CASRGVRYGYTF
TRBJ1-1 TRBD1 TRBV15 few TGTGCCACCAGCAGAGCACAGGGGGCGGGAGCTTTCTTT CATSRAQGAGAFF
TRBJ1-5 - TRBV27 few TGTGCCAGCAGTTTGCAATGGGGGAATCAGCCCCAGCATTTT CASSLQWGNQPQHF
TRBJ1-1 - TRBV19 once TGTGCCAGTAGTGCCCGGCAAAGGGGTGAAGCTTTCTTT CASSARQRGEAFF
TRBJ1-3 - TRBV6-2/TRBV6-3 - TGTGCCAGCAGTTCGAGCCCTGGAAACACCATATATTTT CASSSSPGNTIYF
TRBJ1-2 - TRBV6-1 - TGTGCCAGCAGGCCTACAGGGCCCGGCTACACCTTC CASRPTGPGYTF
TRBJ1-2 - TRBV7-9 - TGTGCCAGCAGCCCACCCGGGACGGGGAGAGGCTACACCTTC CASSPPGTGRGYTF
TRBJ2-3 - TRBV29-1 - TGCAGCGTTGAAGAAGGGGGGTTGGGGTTGGGTACGCAGTATTTT CSVEEGGLGLGTQYF
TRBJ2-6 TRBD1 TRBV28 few TGTGCCAGCAGTGGGCAGGGGGCGCTTCCCTCTGGGGCCAACGTCCTGACTTTC CASSGQGALPSGANVLTF
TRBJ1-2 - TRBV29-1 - TGCAGCGTTGAACTTGGGCAGGGAAGCTACACCTTC CSVELGQGSYTF
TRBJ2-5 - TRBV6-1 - TGTGCCAGCAGTGAACAAGGGGGAGGGGGCCAAGAGACCCAGTACTTC CASSEQGGGGQETQYF
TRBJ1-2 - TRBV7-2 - TGTGCCAGCAGCCCTGACCAATATGGCTACACCTTC CASSPDQYGYTF
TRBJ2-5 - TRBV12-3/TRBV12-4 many TGTGCCAGCACCAGGGACCCAAGGTACCAAGAGACCCAGTACTTC CASTRDPRYQETQYF
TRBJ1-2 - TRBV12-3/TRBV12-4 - TGTGCCAGCAGTTTTTCTTCACGGGGCTACACCTTC CASSFSSRGYTF
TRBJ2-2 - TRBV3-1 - TGTGCCAGCAGCCAAGTTGCGAACACCGGGGAGCTGTTTTTT CASSQVANTGELFF
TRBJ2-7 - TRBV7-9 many TGTGCCAGCAGCTTAGTAGGCGCGTACGAGCAGTACTTC CASSLVGAYEQYF
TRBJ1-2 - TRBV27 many TGTGCCAGCAGTTTATCGGGGGGAGCCTATGGCTACACCTTC CASSLSGGAYGYTF
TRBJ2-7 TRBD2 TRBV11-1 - TGTGCCAGCACCCACCCGGCCCAGCGGGAGGGTAACGAGCAGTACTTC CASTHPAQREGNEQYF
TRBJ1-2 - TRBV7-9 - TGTGCCAGCAGCTTAGCGCTAACGGCCACGAACTATGGCTACACCTTC CASSLALTATNYGYTF
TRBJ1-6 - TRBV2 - TGTGCCAGCCCCGGGACTCCTAATTCACCCCTCCACTTT CASPGTPNSPLHF
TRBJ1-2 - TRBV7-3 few TGTGCCAGCAGCTTAGCACCGGGACAACAGTATGGCTACACCTTC CASSLAPGQQYGYTF
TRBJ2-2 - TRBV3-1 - TGTGCCAGCAGCCATCCAGGGACCCCTGTGGGCACCGGGGAGCTGTCTTTT CASSHPGTPVGTGELSF
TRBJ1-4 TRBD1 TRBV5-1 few TGCGCCAGCAGCGTAACAGGGGGTTTAGATGAAAAACTGTTTTTT CASSVTGGLDEKLFF
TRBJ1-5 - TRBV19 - TGTGCCAGTAGTAGTTCGAGGAGCAATCAGCCCCAGCATTTT CASSSSRSNQPQHF
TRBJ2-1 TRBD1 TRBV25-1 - TGTGCCAGCAGCTCCTGGACAGGGGTCGGCGAGCAGTTCTTC CASSSWTGVGEQFF
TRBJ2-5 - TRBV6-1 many TGTGCCAGCAGTGCTTCGGGTCTTGTGGGGACCCAGTACTTC CASSASGLVGTQYF
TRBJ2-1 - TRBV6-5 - TGTGCCAGCAGTTACCGGGTGATGGAGGGGCAGTTCTTC CASSYRVMEGQFF
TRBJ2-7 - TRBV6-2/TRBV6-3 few TGTGCCAGCAGTTACGCCCTAGGTGGGGAGTACGAGCAGTACTTC CASSYALGGEYEQYF
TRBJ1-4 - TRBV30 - TGTGCCTGGAGTGTAGTTCAGGGACGGGGAAAACTGTTTTTT CAWSVVQGRGKLFF
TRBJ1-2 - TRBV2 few TGTGCCAGCAGTGATCCGGTCACAGGGCGGTATGATGGCTACACCTTC CASSDPVTGRYDGYTF
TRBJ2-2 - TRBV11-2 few TGTGCCACCAACTCCTTGGGGGAGCTGTTTTTT CATNSLGELFF
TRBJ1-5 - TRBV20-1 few TGCAGTGTTCCGGGGCAGGGGCGGCAACCCCAGCATTTT CSVPGQGRQPQHF
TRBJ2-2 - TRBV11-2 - TGTGCCAGCAGCTTGGGGGGGACAGGGAGGGGAGCGGGAGATACCGGGGAGCTGTTTTTT CASSLGGTGRGAGDTGELFF
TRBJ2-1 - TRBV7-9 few TGTGCCAGCAGGATTGACTCACGAGGATACAATGAGCAGTTCTTC CASRIDSRGYNEQFF
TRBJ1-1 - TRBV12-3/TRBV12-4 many TGTGCCAGCAGTTTAAAGGAGGACACTGAAGCTTTCTTT CASSLKEDTEAFF
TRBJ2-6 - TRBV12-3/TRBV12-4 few TGTGCCAGCATTGGGGCCAACGTCCTGACTTTC CASIGANVLTF
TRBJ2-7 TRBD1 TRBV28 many TGTGCCAGCAGTTTTCTCGCTCTCGGGACAGGGGGCTACGAGCAGTACTTC CASSFLALGTGGYEQYF